This T cell receptor beta chain was recorded in a study of spatial heterogeneity in lung cancer. The time point: sample taken at primary tumor resection. Sequencing was performed on whole RNA extracted from tumor and nontumor lung tissue, or from frozen PBMC, and the material was left unsorted. Using its own MiXCR run on the 5' RACE reads, TCRdb lists one record per CDR3 protein. This sample yields approximately 820 distinct CDR3 sequences, of which 6.5% to 8.5% are seen a single time; approximately 31% belongs to the top ten. This clonotype is labeled as medium-sized. The antigen is not known. Little can be read into the size of this beta chain, an off-target read in a library designed for alpha chains. CDR1 and CDR2 (germline): SGHRS, YFSETQ. The V end was cut by 7 bases, the J end by 5 bases, with 15 bases between. This CDR3 comprises 13 residues. General observations from the study: Tumor mutation counts were tracked by expanded intratumoral alpha and beta TCR counts. Approximate estimated coverage of tumor T cells amounted to 7% for alpha and approximately 13% for beta chains.

The V call is TRBV5-1, the J call TRBJ2-5; perhaps TRBD1 as D (5 bases). This clonotype originated in a female donor with early-stage non-small cell lung cancer. The input for sequencing was lung tumor tissue, taken at surgery. The CDR3 reads CASSPGPGETQYF. As DNA, the CDR3 is TGCGCCAGCTCCCCGGGCCCAGGGGAGACCCAGTACTTC.